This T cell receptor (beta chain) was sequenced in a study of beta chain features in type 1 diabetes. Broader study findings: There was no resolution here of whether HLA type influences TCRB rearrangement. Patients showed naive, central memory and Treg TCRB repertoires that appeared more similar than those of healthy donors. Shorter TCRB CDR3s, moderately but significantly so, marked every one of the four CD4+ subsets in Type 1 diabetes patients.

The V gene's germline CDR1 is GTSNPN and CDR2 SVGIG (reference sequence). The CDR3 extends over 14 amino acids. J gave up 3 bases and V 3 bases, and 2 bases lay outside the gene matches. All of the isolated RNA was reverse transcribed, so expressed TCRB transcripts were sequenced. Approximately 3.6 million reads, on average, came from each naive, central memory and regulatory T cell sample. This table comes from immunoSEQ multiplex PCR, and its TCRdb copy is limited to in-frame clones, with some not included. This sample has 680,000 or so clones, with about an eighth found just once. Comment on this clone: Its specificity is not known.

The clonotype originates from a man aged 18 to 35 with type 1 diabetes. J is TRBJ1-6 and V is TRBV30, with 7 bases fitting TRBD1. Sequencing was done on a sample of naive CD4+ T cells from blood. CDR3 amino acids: CAWRRDSYNSPLHF. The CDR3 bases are TGTGCCTGGAGACGGGACAGCTATAATTCACCCCTCCACTTT.